This TCR beta chain was found in a study of spatial heterogeneity in lung cancer. This CDR3 has 16 amino acids. V lost 7 bases to trimming and J lost 5 bases, with 23 bases between them. The germline V gene has CDR1 MNHNS and CDR2 SASEGT. Each CDR3 protein gets one entry after TCRdb re-called the 5' RACE reads with MiXCR. The sample shows tens of thousands of distinct CDR3 sequences, 9% to 10% of them seen only once. Time point meaning: blood at routine non-recurrence follow-up after resection. This clonotype has at least ten counts. This specimen was PBMCs, taken at follow-up. This chain connects TRBV6-1 to TRBJ2-5, with D tentatively TRBD1 (5 bases). The TCR originated in a male donor with early-stage non-small cell lung cancer. The CDR3 loop reads CASILQTASPSETQYF. In DNA, the CDR3 is TGTGCCAGCATCCTACAGACAGCCTCCCCCTCGGAGACCCAGTACTTC.